This T cell receptor (beta chain) is from a study of CD8 T cells in ankylosing spondylitis. Findings and limits, study-wide: A TCR beta motif of eight or nine highly homologous variants seemed to mark ankylosing spondylitis blood. In the blood and synovial fluid of reactive arthritis, some motif variants had been previously reported.

With respect to this clonotype: What it binds is not known.

Germline V gene lookup returns CDR1 SGHRS and CDR2 YFSETQ. The CDR3 consists of 16 residues. Trimming cost V 4 bases and J 7 bases; bases outside gene matches: 10. Via MiXCR, TCRdb re-called the 5' RACE reads, giving one row per CDR3 protein. The sample has over 600,000 distinct CDR3 sequences, around 20% seen once. Specimen: blood, either unsorted or a sorted T cell fraction (not recorded which). This TCR derives from a male donor with ankylosing spondylitis. The chain recombines TRBV5-1 with TRBJ1-4; 10 bases agree with TRBD1. The CDR3: CASSPMGGQGSEKLFF. The CDR3 DNA follows: TGCGCCAGCAGCCCTATGGGGGGACAGGGGAGTGAAAAACTGTTTTTT.